These 22 T cell receptor beta chains were sequenced from one sample in a study of identical twins. TCRdb fed the 5' RACE reads into MiXCR, producing one record per CDR3 protein. The data contain hundreds of thousands of distinct CDR3 sequences, 21% of them singletons. The data were also submitted as part of a second study, on T cells expressing NK-cell markers.

The material sequenced was PBMCs. These receptors were obtained from a woman aged 18-29 years in good health.

This clonotype was seen a handful of times. The rearrangement links TRBV12-5 to TRBJ2-5, with a tentative D call TRBD2 (5 bases). Germline V gives CDR1 LGHNT, CDR2 FRNRAP. The CDR3 totals 15 residues. The V and J ends lost 4 bases and 5 bases respectively, with 17 bases between them. In nucleotides, the CDR3 is TGTGCTAGTGGTTCTCTAGGCGGCACGGGGGAGACCCAGTACTTC. The encoded protein is CASGSLGGTGETQYF.

The sample holds a few counts of this clonotype. The chain couples TRBV12-3 or TRBV12-4 to TRBJ2-1, with 12 bases identical to TRBD1. This CDR3 contains 16 residues. V dropped 4 bases and J dropped 7; count of bases not matched to a gene: 8. The CDR3 sequence is CASSSRGTGGRNEQFF. CDR3 nucleotide sequence: TGTGCCAGCAGTTCACGGGGGACAGGGGGCAGGAATGAGCAGTTCTTC.

The chain is built from TRBV4-2 and TRBJ2-6; TRBD1 aligns across 7 bases. V shed 4 bases and J 4 bases; nucleotides not matched to a gene: 13. The CDR3 totals 18 residues. Germline CDR1 and CDR2: LGHNA and YNFKEQ. In nucleotides, the CDR3 is TGTGCCAGCAGCCCCTACTTAGGGGGCGTCGCAGGGGCCAACGTCCTGACTTTC. Its translation: CASSPYLGGVAGANVLTF.

The V and J genes are TRBV9 and TRBJ2-7; 8 bases fit TRBD1. J was trimmed by 2 bases and V by 3 bases; bases with no gene match: 13. The CDR3 spans 17 residues. Germline V gene data show CDR1 as SGDLS and CDR2 as YYNGEE. In DNA, the CDR3 is TGTGCCAGCAGCGGAGGACAGGGTCGCGCTCTAACCTACGAGCAGTACTTC. Translated: CASSGGQGRALTYEQYF.

The rearrangement links TRBV12-3 or TRBV12-4 to TRBJ2-7; D is uncertain. Trimming took off 2 bases at V and 6 bases at J, with 8 bases between the two ends. The CDR3 is made up of 12 amino acids. The CDR3 here is CASSLRVPEQYF. The CDR3, as DNA: TGTGCCAGCAGTTTACGTGTCCCCGAGCAGTACTTC.

Only a few counts were recorded for this clonotype. This chain uses TRBV7-2 with TRBJ1-1; D remains ambiguous. This CDR3 comprises 15 residues. Germline CDR1 SGHTA, CDR2 FQGNSA. V was shortened by 0 bases and J by 4 bases, with 12 bases between the two germline ends. The CDR3 loop is CASSLAPGRRTEAFF. In nucleotides, the CDR3 is TGTGCCAGCAGCTTAGCCCCCGGGCGTCGCACTGAAGCTTTCTTT.

V usage is TRBV4-3 and J usage is TRBJ2-7; D may be TRBD1 or TRBD2 (5 bases each). Germline CDR1 and CDR2: LGHNA and YSLEER. Trimming cost V 1 base and J 2 bases, with 12 bases left between them. This CDR3 region has 15 residues. CDR3 region: CASSQVVGPAYEQYF. For the CDR3, the DNA is TGCGCCAGCAGCCAAGTTGTGGGACCCGCCTACGAGCAGTACTTC.

This clonotype was recorded a few times. The genes are TRBV5-1 and TRBJ2-5; 11 bases line up with TRBD2. The CDR3 is made up of 16 amino acids. CDR1 is SGHRS and CDR2 is YFSETQ in the germline V gene. With 2 bases clipped from V and 2 bases from J, the junction kept 5 bases outside the gene matches. The CDR3 nucleotides read TGCGCCAGCAGCTTCGGGACTAGCGGAACTCAAGAGACCCAGTACTTC. The encoded protein is CASSFGTSGTQETQYF.

The chain is built from TRBV6-1 and TRBJ2-6; 9 bases are a match to TRBD1. With V trimmed by 6 bases and J by 1 base, 4 bases remained unmatched. Germline values: CDR1 MNHNS, CDR2 SASEGT. This CDR3 is 16 amino acids long. CDR3 region: CASRVQGASGANVLTF. As DNA, the CDR3 is TGTGCCAGCAGAGTACAGGGGGCTTCTGGGGCCAACGTCCTGACTTTC.

This rearrangement joins TRBV6-5 to TRBJ1-1; D unclear. From germline, CDR1 is MNHEY and CDR2 SVGAGI. V was pared by 0 bases and J by 10 bases, with 18 bases between. This CDR3 region has 15 residues. For the CDR3, the DNA is TGTGCCAGCAGTTACTCGAGACTTGTCCTCAGCGGAGCTTTCTTT. Translating gives CASSYSRLVLSGAFF.

The chain joins TRBV29-1 to TRBJ1-4; the match to TRBD1 covers 9 bases. Germline CDR1 reads SQVTM; CDR2 reads ANQGSEA. The ends lost 4 bases at V and 8 bases at J; junction bases unmatched: 5. This CDR3 region has 13 residues. CDR3 nucleotide sequence: TGCAGCGTTGGGGACAGGGTTGTGGAAAAACTGTTTTTT. Encoded protein: CSVGDRVVEKLFF.

The chain employs TRBV5-1 and TRBJ2-7; 7 bases are a match to TRBD1. The germline V gene has CDR1 SGHRS and CDR2 YFSETQ. CDR3 length: 15 residues. The V segment lost 4 bases and the J segment 4 bases; nucleotides outside the gene matches: 11. The DNA of the CDR3 is TGCGCCAGCAGCCCGAGACAGGGTGGGACGTACGAGCAGTACTTC. Its protein is CASSPRQGGTYEQYF.

This clonotype was picked up many times. The V call is TRBV6-2 or TRBV6-3, the J call TRBJ2-2; no reliable D call. Looked up from germline, CDR1 is MNHEY and CDR2 is SVGEGT. V was trimmed by 4 bases and J by 6 bases, leaving 18 bases between them. This CDR3 has 16 residues. The DNA for the CDR3 is TGTGCCAGCAGTTTGCGAAGGGTTCCTTCGGCCGGGGAGCTGTTTTTT. This gives the protein CASSLRRVPSAGELFF.

This clonotype occurred a few times. V gene TRBV11-2 combines with J gene TRBJ2-3; no clear D. Germline loops: CDR1 SGHAT, CDR2 FQNNGV. The length of the CDR3 is 17 residues. Trimming took off 8 bases at V and 0 bases at J, with 21 bases between the two ends. The CDR3 DNA follows: TGTGCCAGCGATGGGCCCTACCGGCGTCTGAGCACAGATACGCAGTATTTT. Translation gives CASDGPYRRLSTDTQYF.

This clonotype was detected ten times or more. The chain couples TRBV20-1 to TRBJ2-1, with D maybe TRBD2 (5 bases). V was cut by 1 base and J by 6 bases, with 13 bases left in between. The CDR3 covers 14 residues. Germline V gives CDR1 DFQATT, CDR2 SNEGSKA (reference sequence). The CDR3 region has the DNA TGCAGTGCTAGAGTTAGTGGTCGGGGCAATGAGCAGTTCTTC. Its translation is CSARVSGRGNEQFF.

This clonotype was detected only a few times. The chain joins TRBV9 to TRBJ2-3; maybe TRBD1 (6 bases). CDR1 and CDR2 (germline): SGDLS, YYNGEE. The V end was cut by 2 bases, the J end by 1 base, with 14 bases between. The CDR3 runs 16 residues. DNA of the CDR3: TGTGCCAGCAGCGTGTCCACAGGGCACCGCACAGATACGCAGTATTTT. It yields the protein CASSVSTGHRTDTQYF. Based on the CDR3 plus reference TRBV9 and TRBJ2-3, the full variable domain is DSGVTQTPKHLITATGQRVTLRCSPRSGDLSVYWYQQSLDQGLQFLIQYYNGEERAKGNILERFSAQQFPDLHSELNLSSLELGDSALYFCASSVSTGHRTDTQYFGPGTRLTVL.

In this sample, this clonotype turned up a few times. The chain combines TRBV5-1 with TRBJ2-3; no clear D. This CDR3 has 13 residues. V was trimmed by 0 bases and J by 4 bases, leaving 6 bases between them. Germline CDR1 is SGHRS and CDR2 is YFSETQ. CDR3 sequence (DNA): TGCGCCAGCAGCTTGGATTTTTCAGATACGCAGTATTTT. Its protein product is CASSLDFSDTQYF.

This clonotype was observed a handful of times. V is TRBV7-9 and J is TRBJ2-2, with D possibly being TRBD2 (6 bases). The ends were cut back, 6 bases at V and 10 bases at J, with 18 bases in the middle. The germline V gene has CDR1 SEHNR and CDR2 FQNEAQ (reference sequence). The CDR3 has 14 residues. The CDR3 reads CASSHDRGTKELFF. The CDR3 coding sequence is TGTGCCAGCAGTCATGACCGGGGGACGAAGGAGCTGTTTTTT.

This clonotype appeared a few times. CDR3 residues: CASSLGIEVYEQYF. The CDR3 DNA follows: TGTGCCAGCAGTTTGGGAATAGAGGTTTACGAGCAGTACTTC. The chain employs TRBV12-3 or TRBV12-4 and TRBJ2-7; D is ambiguous. V lost 3 bases and J 4 bases, leaving 13 bases between the germline ends. The CDR3 covers 14 residues.

Only a few counts were recorded for this clonotype. This chain joins TRBV4-3 and TRBJ2-6, with D tentatively TRBD1 or TRBD2 (5 bases each). Trimming pared 3 bases from V and 9 bases from J, leaving 18 bases between. The CDR3 runs 16 residues. Germline V lookup: CDR1 LGHNA, CDR2 YSLEER. CDR3 DNA sequence: TGCGCCAGCAGCCAGCATTCCTCCACAGGACTCAACGTCCTGACTTTC. Its protein is CASSQHSSTGLNVLTF.

This clonotype was seen a few times. The chain couples TRBV9 to TRBJ2-1; 11 nucleotides match TRBD2. V lost 0 bases to trimming and J lost 9 bases; unmatched junction nucleotides: 8. The CDR3 totals 16 residues. The V gene's germline CDR1 is SGDLS and CDR2 YYNGEE. CDR3 residues: CASSVAPSGGIGEQFF. Written as DNA, the CDR3 is TGTGCCAGCAGCGTAGCTCCTAGCGGGGGGATCGGTGAGCAGTTCTTC.

On this clonotype: Being one base from a much bigger clone, this may be a read error. V and J are TRBV5-5 and TRBJ2-3; 8 bases agree with TRBD1. Germline V gene lookup returns CDR1 SGHKS and CDR2 YYEKEE (reference sequence). The CDR3 has 14 residues. The CDR3, as DNA: TGTGCCAGCCGCCGGGACAGGAGGACAGAAACGCAGTATTTT. It yields the protein CASRRDRRTETQYF.